One sample yielded the 16 T cell receptor beta chains listed below, sequenced in a study of blood T cells in healthy people across ages. The authors ran a second PCR of 7 to 11 cycles using a sample-barcoded 5' primer and a J-beta primer mix. TCRdb analysed the 5' RACE reads with MiXCR anew, one entry per CDR3 protein. The sample includes 700,000 or so distinct CDR3 sequences, approximately 22% seen only once; the top ten take roughly 22%. The specimen was blood. The receptors shown here come from a man in his 70s in good health.

About this clonotype itself: One junction end disagrees with the germline gene, perhaps due to a read error. This chain uses TRBV24-1 with TRBJ2-1, with 9 bases aligning to TRBD2. Germline V gene data show CDR1 as KGHDR and CDR2 as SFDVKD. This CDR3 comprises 12 residues. This CDR3 is CATSLSGTSLHF. The DNA of the CDR3 is TGTGCCACCAGCCTATCCGGGACTAGCCTTCACTTC.

This clonotype was seen repeatedly, ten times or more. The chain uses TRBV29-1 and TRBJ2-3; D perhaps matches TRBD1 (6 bases). The CDR3 has 14 amino acids. Germline CDR1 reads SQVTM; CDR2 reads ANQGSEA. V lost 8 bases to trimming and J lost 1 base, with 16 bases between them. The CDR3 here is CSTTGDIGTDTQYF. For the CDR3, the DNA is TGCAGCACTACCGGGGACATTGGCACAGATACGCAGTATTTT.

V usage is TRBV20-1 and J usage is TRBJ2-2; no clear D gene. The V gene lost 4 bases and the J gene lost 0 bases, with 18 bases spanning the gap. This CDR3 region has 17 residues. Germline V gene lookup returns CDR1 DFQATT and CDR2 SNEGSKA (reference sequence). This CDR3 reads CSAIRTLDGSNTGELFF. Here the CDR3 DNA reads TGCAGTGCTATACGAACTTTGGACGGATCGAACACCGGGGAGCTGTTTTTT.

The V call is TRBV20-1, the J call TRBJ2-3; D assignment may be TRBD1 or TRBD2 (5 bases each). V lost 6 bases to trimming and J lost 7 bases, with 11 bases between them. The CDR3 has 11 amino acids. Germline CDR1 and CDR2: DFQATT and SNEGSKA (reference sequence). The CDR3 bases are TGCAGTGCAGAGGTGGGACATACGCAGTATTTT. Its translation: CSAEVGHTQYF.

This clonotype was seen at least ten times. The chain uses TRBV27 and TRBJ2-1, with TRBD2 matching 8 bases. This CDR3 comprises 17 residues. J was trimmed by 4 bases and V by 5 bases; bases with no gene match: 13. Per the germline V gene, CDR1 is MNHEY and CDR2 is SMNVEV (reference sequence). The CDR3 region is CASSPSLWREEYNEQFF. The CDR3 DNA is TGTGCCAGCAGTCCCTCCCTTTGGCGGGAGGAATACAATGAGCAGTTCTTC.

The J gene is TRBJ1-2, the V gene TRBV7-2; 9 positions match TRBD1. This CDR3 has 15 residues. J lost 4 bases, V lost 5 bases, and 8 bases had no gene match. The germline gives CDR1 SGHTA, CDR2 FQGNSA. In DNA, the CDR3 is TGTGCCAGCAGCGCTACAGGGGGCAGCAGCTATGGCTACACCTTC. It encodes CASSATGGSSYGYTF.

The chain is built from TRBV29-1 and TRBJ1-2; possibly TRBD1 for D (5 bases). Germline V lookup: CDR1 SQVTM, CDR2 ANQGSEA. This CDR3 has 13 amino acids. The germline V and J ends were trimmed by 4 bases and 3 bases, with 12 bases remaining between them. The CDR3 is CSVGAGLDYGYTF. CDR3 bases: TGCAGCGTTGGGGCAGGGCTTGACTATGGCTACACCTTC.

J is TRBJ2-3 and V is TRBV7-2; 13 positions match TRBD2. The CDR3 loop spans 15 amino acids. From germline, CDR1 is SGHTA and CDR2 FQGNSA. J lost 5 bases, V lost 2 bases, and 1 base had no gene match. CDR3 loop: CASSLRTSGRDTQYF. Here the CDR3 DNA reads TGTGCCAGCAGCTTAAGGACTAGCGGGAGAGATACGCAGTATTTT.

This clonotype was seen a handful of times. The chain employs TRBV18 and TRBJ2-3, with a weak D call TRBD2 (5 bases). V lost 10 bases and J lost 3, with 14 bases in between. The CDR3 is 13 residues long. Germline-derived CDR1 and CDR2 are KGHSH and LQKENI. CDR3 bases: TGTGCCACCAGAGAGGCGGGTACAGATACGCAGTATTTT. Amino acids: CATREAGTDTQYF.

This clonotype was found many times. The chain recombines TRBV28 with TRBJ2-1; no clear D gene. The CDR3 consists of 12 residues. The germline gives CDR1 MDHEN, CDR2 SYDVKM. Trimming removed 6 bases at V and 3 bases at J, with 6 bases between. CDR3 bases: TGTGCCAGCAGCTTTCGCTACAATGAGCAGTTCTTC. Its translation is CASSFRYNEQFF.

The rearrangement links TRBV12-3 or TRBV12-4 to TRBJ2-4, with D tentatively TRBD2 (5 bases). This CDR3 comprises 12 residues. V was cut by 5 bases and J by 15 bases, with 17 bases left in between. The chain's CDR3 is CASSRGLSKWYF. The CDR3 coding sequence is TGTGCCAGCAGTCGGGGTTTATCTAAGTGGTACTTC.

The chain uses TRBV12-3 or TRBV12-4 and TRBJ2-3; 7 nucleotides align to TRBD2. The ends lost 2 bases at V and 4 bases at J; junction bases unmatched: 6. The CDR3 is made up of 15 amino acids. In nucleotides, the CDR3 is TGTGCCAGCAGTTTATATGCGGGAGTCCCAGATACGCAGTATTTT. Its protein product is CASSLYAGVPDTQYF.

The V and J genes are TRBV6-5 and TRBJ1-4, with 7 bases identical to TRBD1. Losses at the gene ends were 4 bases for V and 5 bases for J; bases not matched to a gene: 13. Germline V lookup: CDR1 MNHEY, CDR2 SVGAGI. This CDR3 has 17 residues. The CDR3 here is CASSSLSGQTKNEKLFF. The CDR3 region has the DNA TGTGCCAGCAGTTCCCTCTCGGGACAGACGAAAAATGAAAAACTGTTTTTT.

This chain connects TRBV20-1 to TRBJ1-2; D not certain. Per germline, CDR1 DFQATT and CDR2 SNEGSKA (reference sequence). The CDR3 consists of 11 residues. V was pared by 1 base and J by 8 bases, with 8 bases between. DNA of the CDR3: TGCAGTGCTAGAGGGCTTGGGGGCTACACCTTC. Translation gives CSARGLGGYTF.

This clonotype was picked up a small number of times. J is TRBJ1-1 and V is TRBV28; D gene uncertain. Germline V CDR1 and CDR2: MDHEN, SYDVKM. This CDR3 region has 12 residues. V was pared by 3 bases and J by 3 bases, with 5 bases between. The CDR3, as DNA: TGTGCCAGCAGTTTCGGGTACACTGAAGCTTTCTTT. It encodes CASSFGYTEAFF.

The chain employs TRBV29-1 and TRBJ1-2; TRBD1 agrees at 10 bases. Germline V gene lookup returns CDR1 SQVTM and CDR2 ANQGSEA. Trimming removed 3 bases from V and 4 bases from J; junction bases left unmatched: 8. The CDR3 runs to 15 residues. This CDR3 reads CSVDTGTGVFYGYTF. The CDR3 nucleotides read TGCAGCGTTGACACCGGGACAGGGGTTTTCTATGGCTACACCTTC.